This TCR beta chain comes out of a study of post-analysis software for immune sequencing data. Study-wide background: Some patients lacked subtype; others had relapsing-remitting, secondary progressive or progressive-relapsing disease.

With respect to this clonotype: Its antigen is still unknown.

Tagging with unique molecular identifiers was a feature of the TCR beta cDNA libraries. TCRdb re-derived calls from the PCR reads in MiXCR, one entry per CDR3 protein. This table holds hundreds of thousands of distinct CDR3 sequences, just under 30% found once. Notes on the study in general: Patients with multiple sclerosis recorded significantly lower normalized Chao1 diversity than controls, the study found. Under F measure analysis, samples from one preparation batch co-clustered strongly. With TRBV5-6, TRBV5-1 and TRBV20-1 included, five TRBV segments were more frequent in patients than in controls.

V was cut by 6 bases and J by 6 bases, with 16 bases left in between. The CDR3 is 13 residues long. Germline V gene lookup returns CDR1 DFQATT and CDR2 SNEGSKA (reference sequence). This chain uses TRBV20-1 with TRBJ2-3, with a tentative D call TRBD2 (6 bases). The receptor comes from a girl aged 5 to 17 with multiple sclerosis. Sequenced input: blood. Written as DNA, the CDR3 is TGCAGTGCCAGGGAGGCGGGTTCCGATACGCAGTATTTT. Its protein is CSAREAGSDTQYF.